This T cell receptor (beta chain) derives from a study of CD8 T cells in Susac syndrome. Study-wide background: When their blood was taken, patients with Susac syndrome were therapy-naive, taking corticosteroids, or taking intravenous immunoglobulin alone.

Reverse transcription of roughly 0.45 to 1 ug RNA used random hexamers. Coverage of TCR beta CDR3 amplification by immunoSEQ multiplex PCR extended to 54 Vbeta and 13 Jbeta. Using its own MiXCR run on the immunoSEQ multiplex PCR reads, TCRdb lists one record per CDR3 protein. The sample lists about 120,000 distinct CDR3 sequences; 96% were seen once. CD8+ and CD4+ T cells from blood underwent TCR beta sequencing, which was carried out in a high-throughput format. This CDR3 contains 13 residues. Germline V gives CDR1 MDHEN, CDR2 SYDVKM. V was trimmed by 2 bases and J by 4 bases, leaving 8 bases between them.

The sequenced material came from CD4+ T cells from PBMCs. The sequence was collected from a human donor with Susac syndrome. The chain carries TRBV28 and TRBJ1-1; D perhaps matches TRBD1 (5 bases). In DNA, the CDR3 is TGTGCCAGCAGTTTACTGGGGGTCACTGAAGCTTTCTTT. Encoded protein: CASSLLGVTEAFF.